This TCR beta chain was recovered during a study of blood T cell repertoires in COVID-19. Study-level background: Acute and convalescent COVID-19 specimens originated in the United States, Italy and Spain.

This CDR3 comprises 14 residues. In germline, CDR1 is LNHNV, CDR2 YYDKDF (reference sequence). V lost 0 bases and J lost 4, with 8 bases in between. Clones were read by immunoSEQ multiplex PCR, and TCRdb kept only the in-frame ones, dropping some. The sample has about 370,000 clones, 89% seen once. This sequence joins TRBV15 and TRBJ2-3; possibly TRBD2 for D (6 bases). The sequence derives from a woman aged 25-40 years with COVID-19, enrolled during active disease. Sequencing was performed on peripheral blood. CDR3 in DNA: TGTGCCACCAGCAGAGACCTAGCGTCAGATACGCAGTATTTT. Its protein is CATSRDLASDTQYF.